This TCR beta chain was recorded in a study of PD-L1 blockade in urothelial cancer. Study context: Researchers found blood samples held a median of approximately 150,000 T cells. Broader study findings: In blood sampled pretreatment, TCR clonality below the median predicted better survival.

Enrolled patients showed locally advanced or metastatic urothelial carcinoma. Germline CDR1 reads LNHDA; CDR2 reads SQIVND (reference sequence). This CDR3 comprises 15 residues. The V gene end was trimmed by 0 bases and the J gene end by 8 bases; junction bases not matched to a gene: 9. TCRdb keeps only in-frame clones here, not all; method: immunoSEQ multiplex PCR. The sample carries about 32,000 clones, 75% to 85% recorded once. Regarding this clone: Its antigen is not known.

This TCR came from a man aged 55 to 69 with urothelial cancer. Source: PBMCs, taken around atezolizumab (anti-PD-L1) treatment. The V call is TRBV19, the J call TRBJ1-1; the match to TRBD1 covers 7 bases. In DNA, the CDR3 is TGTGCCAGTAGTATAGATAAGACCGGGACAGTCGAAGCTTTCTTT. It translates to CASSIDKTGTVEAFF.